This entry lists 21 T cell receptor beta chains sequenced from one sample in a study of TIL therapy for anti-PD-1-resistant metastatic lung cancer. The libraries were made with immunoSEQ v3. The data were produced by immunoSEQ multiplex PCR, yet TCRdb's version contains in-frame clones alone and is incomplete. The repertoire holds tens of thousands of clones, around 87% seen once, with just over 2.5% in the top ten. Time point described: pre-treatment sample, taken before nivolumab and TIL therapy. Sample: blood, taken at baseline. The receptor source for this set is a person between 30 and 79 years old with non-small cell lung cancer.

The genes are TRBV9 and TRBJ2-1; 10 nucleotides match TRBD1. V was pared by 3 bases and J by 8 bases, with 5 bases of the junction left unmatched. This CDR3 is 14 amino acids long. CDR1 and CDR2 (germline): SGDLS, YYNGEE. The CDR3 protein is CASSATGGTDEQFF. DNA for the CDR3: TGTGCCAGCAGCGCGACAGGGGGCACCGATGAGCAGTTCTTC.

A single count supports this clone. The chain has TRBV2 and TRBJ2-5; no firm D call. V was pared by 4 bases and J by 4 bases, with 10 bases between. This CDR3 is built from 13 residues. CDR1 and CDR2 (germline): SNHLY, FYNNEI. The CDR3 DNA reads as TGTGCCAGCAGTGTCGGTTTAGGAGAGACCCAGTACTTC. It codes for CASSVGLGETQYF.

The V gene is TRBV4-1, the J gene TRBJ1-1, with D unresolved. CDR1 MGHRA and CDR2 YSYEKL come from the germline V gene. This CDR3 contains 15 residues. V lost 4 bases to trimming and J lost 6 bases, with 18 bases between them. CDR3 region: CASSPGTTLSAEAFF. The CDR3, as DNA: TGCGCCAGCAGCCCAGGTACCACGCTAAGTGCTGAAGCTTTCTTT.

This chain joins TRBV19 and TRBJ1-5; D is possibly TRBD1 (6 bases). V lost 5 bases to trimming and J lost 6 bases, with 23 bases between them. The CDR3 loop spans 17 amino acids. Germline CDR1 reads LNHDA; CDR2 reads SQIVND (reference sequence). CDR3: CASSVRTGTPGAQPQHF. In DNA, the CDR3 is TGTGCCAGTAGTGTACGGACCGGGACACCGGGGGCTCAGCCCCAGCATTTT.

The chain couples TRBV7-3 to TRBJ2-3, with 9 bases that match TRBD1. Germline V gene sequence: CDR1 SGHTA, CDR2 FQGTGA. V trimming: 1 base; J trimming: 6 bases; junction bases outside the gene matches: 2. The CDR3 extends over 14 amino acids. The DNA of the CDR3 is TGTGCCAGCAGCTTAATTGGGACAGGGGATACGCAGTATTTT. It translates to CASSLIGTGDTQYF.

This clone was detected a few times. CDR3: CASSGTSRSEQYF. For the CDR3, the DNA is TGCGCCAGCAGCGGGACAAGCAGGAGCGAGCAGTACTTC. The chain links TRBV5-1 to TRBJ2-7; D is possibly TRBD1 (6 bases). The germline CDR1 and CDR2 sequences are SGHRS and YFSETQ. V shed 4 bases and J shed 6 bases, with 14 bases lying between them. This CDR3 spans 13 amino acids.

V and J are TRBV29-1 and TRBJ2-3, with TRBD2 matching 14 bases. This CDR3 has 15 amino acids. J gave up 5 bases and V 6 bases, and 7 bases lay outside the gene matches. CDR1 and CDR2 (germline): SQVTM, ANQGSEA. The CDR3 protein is CSVATSGRAKDTQYF. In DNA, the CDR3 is TGCAGCGTAGCGACTAGCGGGAGGGCCAAAGATACGCAGTATTTT.

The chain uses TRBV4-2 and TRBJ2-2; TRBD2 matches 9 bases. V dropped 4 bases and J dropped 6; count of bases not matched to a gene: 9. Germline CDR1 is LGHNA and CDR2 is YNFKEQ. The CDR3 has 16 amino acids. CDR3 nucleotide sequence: TGTGCCAGCAGCCCGGGACTAGCAGGAACCTCCGGGGAGCTGTTTTTT. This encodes CASSPGLAGTSGELFF.

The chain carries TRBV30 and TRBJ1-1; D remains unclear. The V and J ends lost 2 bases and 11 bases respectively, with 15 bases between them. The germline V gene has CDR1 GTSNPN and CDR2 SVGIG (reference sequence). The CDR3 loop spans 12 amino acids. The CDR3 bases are TGTGCCTGGAGTCTAGGATGGTCTAGGGCTTTCTTT. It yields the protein CAWSLGWSRAFF.

The CDR3, as DNA: TGTGCCAGTAGTAGTGGGACAGTTTCCTACGAGCAGTACTTC. It translates to CASSSGTVSYEQYF. This chain joins TRBV19 and TRBJ2-7, with 7 positions matching TRBD1. V dropped 4 bases and J dropped 1; count of bases not matched to a gene: 4. Germline V gene data show CDR1 as LNHDA and CDR2 as SQIVND (reference sequence). CDR3 length equals 14 residues.

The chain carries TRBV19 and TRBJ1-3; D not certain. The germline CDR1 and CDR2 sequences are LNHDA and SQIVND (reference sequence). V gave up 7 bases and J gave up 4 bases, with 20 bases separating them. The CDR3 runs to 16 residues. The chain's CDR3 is CASTPEGSVAGNTIYF. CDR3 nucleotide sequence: TGTGCCAGTACTCCGGAAGGTTCGGTCGCGGGAAACACCATATATTTT.

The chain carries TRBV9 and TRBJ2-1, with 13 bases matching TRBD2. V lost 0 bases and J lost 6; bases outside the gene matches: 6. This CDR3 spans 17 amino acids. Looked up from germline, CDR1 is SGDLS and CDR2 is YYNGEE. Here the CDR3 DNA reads TGTGCCAGCAGCGTAGGAGGGGGACTAGCGGGGCCCAATGAGCAGTTCTTC. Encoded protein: CASSVGGGLAGPNEQFF.

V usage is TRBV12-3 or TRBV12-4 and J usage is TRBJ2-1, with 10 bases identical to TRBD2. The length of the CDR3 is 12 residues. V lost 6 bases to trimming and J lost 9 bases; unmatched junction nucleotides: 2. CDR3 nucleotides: TGTGCCAGCAGCCTAGCGGGGGCTGAGCAGTTCTTC. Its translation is CASSLAGAEQFF.

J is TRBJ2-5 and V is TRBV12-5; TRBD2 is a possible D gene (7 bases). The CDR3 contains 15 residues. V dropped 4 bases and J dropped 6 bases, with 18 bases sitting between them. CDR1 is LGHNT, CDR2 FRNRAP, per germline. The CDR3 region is CASGSGGGDWKTQYF. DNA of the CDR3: TGTGCTAGTGGTTCGGGGGGCGGGGATTGGAAGACCCAGTACTTC.

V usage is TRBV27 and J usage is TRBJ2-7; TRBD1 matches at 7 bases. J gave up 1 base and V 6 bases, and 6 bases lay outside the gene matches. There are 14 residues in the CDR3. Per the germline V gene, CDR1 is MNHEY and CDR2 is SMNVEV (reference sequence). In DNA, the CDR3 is TGTGCCAGCAGGCACAGGACAGGTTCCTACGAGCAGTACTTC. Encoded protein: CASRHRTGSYEQYF.

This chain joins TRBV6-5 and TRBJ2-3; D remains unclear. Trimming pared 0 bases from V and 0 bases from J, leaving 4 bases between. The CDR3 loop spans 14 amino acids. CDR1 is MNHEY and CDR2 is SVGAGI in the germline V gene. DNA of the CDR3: TGTGCCAGCAGTTACTCGTTCAGCACAGATACGCAGTATTTT. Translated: CASSYSFSTDTQYF.

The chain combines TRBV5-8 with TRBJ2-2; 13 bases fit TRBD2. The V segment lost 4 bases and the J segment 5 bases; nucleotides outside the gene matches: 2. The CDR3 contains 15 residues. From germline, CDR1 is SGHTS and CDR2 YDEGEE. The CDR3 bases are TGTGCCAGCAGCAGGGGACTAGCGGGGACCGGGGAGCTGTTTTTT. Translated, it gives CASSRGLAGTGELFF.

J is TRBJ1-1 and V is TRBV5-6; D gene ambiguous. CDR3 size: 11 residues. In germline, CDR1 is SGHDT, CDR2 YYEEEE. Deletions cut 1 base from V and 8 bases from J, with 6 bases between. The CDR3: CASSLLLEAFF. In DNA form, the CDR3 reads TGTGCCAGCAGCTTGTTGCTAGAAGCTTTCTTT.

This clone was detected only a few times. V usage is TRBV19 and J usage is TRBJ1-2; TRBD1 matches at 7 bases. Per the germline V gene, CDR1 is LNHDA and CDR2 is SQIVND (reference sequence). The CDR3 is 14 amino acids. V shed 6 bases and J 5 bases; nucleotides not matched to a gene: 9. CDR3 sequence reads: CASSTTGSLYGYTF. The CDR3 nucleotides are TGTGCCAGTAGCACGACAGGGTCCCTTTATGGCTACACCTTC.

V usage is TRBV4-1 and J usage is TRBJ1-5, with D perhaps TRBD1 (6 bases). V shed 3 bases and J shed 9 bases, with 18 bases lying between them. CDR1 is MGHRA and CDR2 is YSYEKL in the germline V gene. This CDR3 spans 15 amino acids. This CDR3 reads CASSQGRDTFRPQHF. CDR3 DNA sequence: TGCGCCAGCAGCCAGGGCCGGGACACTTTTCGGCCCCAGCATTTT.

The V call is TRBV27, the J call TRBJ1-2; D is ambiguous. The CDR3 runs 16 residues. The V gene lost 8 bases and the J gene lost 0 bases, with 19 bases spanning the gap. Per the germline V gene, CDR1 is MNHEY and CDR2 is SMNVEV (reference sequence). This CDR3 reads CASAESWAGTNYGYTF. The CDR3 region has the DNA TGTGCCAGCGCGGAAAGCTGGGCAGGCACTAACTATGGCTACACCTTC.